The 18 T cell receptor beta chains below were found in one sample sequenced in a study of response to subunit inactivated influenza vaccine. TCRdb re-called the RT-PCR reads through MiXCR, storing one row per CDR3 protein. The data contain over 650,000 distinct CDR3 sequences, 18% of them singletons. Sample: PBMCs from blood, taken roughly 5 days after vaccination. The source is a man aged 50-59 years who received an inactivated influenza vaccine.

This clonotype has only a few counts. V usage is TRBV7-9 and J usage is TRBJ2-1, with no clear D. The CDR3 sequence is 11 residues long. Trimming shortened V by 6 bases and J by 5 bases, and 5 bases separated the two germline ends. CDR1 and CDR2 from the germline V gene are SEHNR and FQNEAQ (reference sequence). CDR3 region: CASRRDNEQFF. The CDR3, as DNA: TGTGCCAGCAGACGAGACAATGAGCAGTTCTTC.

This clonotype has a handful of counts. CDR3 amino acids: CATSGGLAGITDTQYF. The CDR3 DNA reads TGTGCCACCAGCGGGGGACTAGCGGGAATAACAGATACGCAGTATTTT. The chain couples TRBV15 to TRBJ2-3; 13 nucleotides match TRBD2. The CDR3 runs to 16 residues. Germline V lookup: CDR1 LNHNV, CDR2 YYDKDF (reference sequence). Losses at the gene ends were 5 bases for V and 3 bases for J; bases not matched to a gene: 5.

This clonotype has just a few counts. The chain recombines TRBV10-3 with TRBJ1-2; D is unresolved. CDR1 is ENHRY and CDR2 is SYGVKD in the germline V gene. CDR3 size: 13 residues. The V and J ends lost 6 bases and 4 bases respectively, with 12 bases between them. The CDR3 protein is CAISNGVGYGYTF. CDR3 nucleotide sequence: TGTGCCATCAGCAATGGGGTCGGCTATGGCTACACCTTC.

The chain is built from TRBV12-3 or TRBV12-4 and TRBJ2-7, with D possibly matching TRBD2 (5 bases). This CDR3 spans 14 amino acids. Trimming removed 5 bases from V and 0 bases from J, with 11 bases in between. The CDR3 nucleotides read TGTGCCAGCAGTACTAGTGTCAGCTCCTACGAGCAGTACTTC. As protein: CASSTSVSSYEQYF.

This chain joins TRBV10-3 and TRBJ1-4; 8 nucleotides match TRBD1. Germline V gene lookup returns CDR1 ENHRY and CDR2 SYGVKD. With 2 bases clipped from V and 4 bases from J, the junction kept 12 bases outside the gene matches. The CDR3 covers 18 residues. The CDR3 loop is CAISEGQTGAASNEKLFF. DNA of the CDR3: TGTGCCATCAGTGAGGGCCAGACAGGGGCCGCCAGTAATGAAAAACTGTTTTTT.

In this sample, this clonotype turned up many times. One end of the junction does not line up with germline, which may come from a read error. The chain is built from TRBV14 and TRBJ2-3; D may be TRBD1 (7 bases). CDR1 and CDR2 (germline): SGHDN, FVKESK. The CDR3 length is 14 residues. The CDR3 DNA follows: TGCGCCAGCAGCCAGGGGGGCGGCACAGATACGCAGTATTTT. Its translation: CASSQGGGTDTQYF.

As to this clonotype: One end of the junction does not line up with germline, which may come from a read error. V usage is TRBV29-1 and J usage is TRBJ1-5; no clear D gene. The CDR3 runs to 10 residues. Per germline, CDR1 SQVTM and CDR2 ANQGSEA. The CDR3 reads CSFDYQPQHF. CDR3 sequence (DNA): TGCAGCTTTGACTATCAGCCCCAGCATTTT.

This clonotype was counted only a few times. The V gene is TRBV5-1, the J gene TRBJ1-5, with 7 bases aligning to TRBD1. CDR3 length equals 15 residues. Germline V gene lookup returns CDR1 SGHRS and CDR2 YFSETQ. J was trimmed by 5 bases and V by 4 bases; bases with no gene match: 9. CDR3 nucleotide sequence: TGCGCCAGCAGCCTGACAGGGTTTGGGGATCAGCCCCAGCATTTT. Amino acids: CASSLTGFGDQPQHF.

This clonotype was seen many times. This sequence joins TRBV12-3 or TRBV12-4 and TRBJ2-3, with a weak D call TRBD2 (6 bases). Trimming removed 6 bases from V and 8 bases from J, with 12 bases in between. CDR3 size: 12 residues. CDR3 amino acids: CASRTEGGTQYF. The CDR3 nucleotides are TGTGCCAGCAGGACAGAGGGAGGTACGCAGTATTTT.

The genes are TRBV4-3 and TRBJ2-1; D unclear. CDR3 length equals 16 residues. Germline V lookup: CDR1 LGHNA, CDR2 YSLEER. The V and J ends lost 0 bases and 0 bases respectively, with 9 bases between them. Here the CDR3 DNA reads TGCGCCAGCAGCCAAGATCCAGGTTTCTCCTACAATGAGCAGTTCTTC. This encodes CASSQDPGFSYNEQFF.

The chain joins TRBV4-1 to TRBJ2-1, with TRBD2 matching over 14 bases. CDR3 length: 17 residues. J was trimmed by 1 base and V by 5 bases; bases with no gene match: 4. The germline CDR1 and CDR2 sequences are MGHRA and YSYEKL. The CDR3 DNA sequence: TGCGCCAGCAGCTGGACTAGCGGGGGGTATTCCTACAATGAGCAGTTCTTC. It is translated as CASSWTSGGYSYNEQFF.

This clonotype showed up just a few times. This chain uses TRBV12-3 or TRBV12-4 with TRBJ1-2; D gene unclear. The CDR3 is made up of 14 amino acids. With 7 bases removed from V and 2 bases from J, the gap between germline ends came to 14 bases. The CDR3 here is CASKMRERNYGYTF. Here the CDR3 DNA reads TGTGCCAGCAAGATGCGGGAACGGAACTATGGCTACACCTTC.

This rearrangement joins TRBV7-2 to TRBJ2-7, with unresolved D. The CDR3 is made up of 13 amino acids. V was cut by 4 bases and J by 3 bases, with 10 bases left in between. Germline CDR1 and CDR2: SGHTA and FQGNSA. CDR3 protein: CASSSQIGYEQYF. CDR3 bases: TGTGCCAGCAGCTCTCAGATTGGCTACGAGCAGTACTTC.

This chain uses TRBV20-1 with TRBJ2-3; no definite D call. V gave up 1 base and J gave up 8 bases, with 7 bases separating them. The CDR3 consists of 11 residues. The V gene's germline CDR1 is DFQATT and CDR2 SNEGSKA (reference sequence). The DNA for the CDR3 is TGCAGTGCTAGAGTGGGTGGTACGCAGTATTTT. Protein: CSARVGGTQYF.

This clonotype came up a few times. The chain uses TRBV7-9 and TRBJ1-2; possible D gene TRBD1, 6 bases. The germline V gene has CDR1 SEHNR and CDR2 FQNEAQ (reference sequence). This CDR3 region has 13 residues. V was clipped by 5 bases and J by 11 bases, with 18 bases between them. The CDR3 loop is CASSHEASGAYTF. For the CDR3, the DNA is TGTGCCAGCAGCCACGAGGCGTCAGGGGCTTACACCTTC.

This clonotype was seen a few times. V is TRBV20-1 and J is TRBJ2-4, with D hard to call. The CDR3 runs to 13 residues. Trimming cost V 6 bases and J 2 bases, with 11 bases left between them. Germline V gives CDR1 DFQATT, CDR2 SNEGSKA (reference sequence). The CDR3 sequence is CSASDLPKNIQYF. The DNA of the CDR3 is TGCAGTGCATCGGACCTTCCCAAAAACATTCAGTACTTC.

This clonotype was counted ten times or more. The chain has TRBV20-1 and TRBJ2-3, with 14 bases matching TRBD2. This CDR3 spans 15 amino acids. Germline lookup yields CDR1 DFQATT and CDR2 SNEGSKA (reference sequence). Trimming took 3 bases from V and 6 from J; bases not matched to a gene: 5. In DNA, the CDR3 is TGCAGTGCTAGTGCAAGACTAGCGGGAGGGGATACGCAGTATTTT. It translates to CSASARLAGGDTQYF.

The J gene is TRBJ2-7, the V gene TRBV7-9, with 8 bases that match TRBD1. The V segment lost 5 bases and the J segment 3 bases; nucleotides outside the gene matches: 6. Germline CDR1 SEHNR, CDR2 FQNEAQ (reference sequence). This CDR3 is built from 14 residues. The CDR3 DNA reads as TGTGCCAGCAGCACGGGACAGGCTAGCTACGAGCAGTACTTC. It is translated as CASSTGQASYEQYF.